A selection of T cell receptor beta chains follows, all from one sample in a study of blood T cell repertoires in COVID-19. Using immunoSEQ multiplex PCR, the repertoire was profiled, and TCRdb retains in-frame clones only, with some absent. The sample holds about 210,000 clones, around 88% seen once. Sequenced sample: PBMCs or T cells enriched from blood (not recorded which). These receptors all stem from a woman aged 40 to 50 with acute COVID-19. Each CDR3 is given with its conserved first and last residue. A D gene is named only where the DNA matches it firmly. Expanded clones get a size class; other rows say once, few or many, or leave the size out.

v_call	cdr3_length	clone_size	d_call	j_call	cdr3_aa	cdr3_nt
TRBV14	14	NA	NA	TRBJ2-3	CASSQDILADTQYF	TGTGCCAGCAGCCAAGATATTTTAGCAGATACGCAGTATTTT
TRBV5-6	19	NA	TRBD2	TRBJ2-4	CASTSSGSGRALIRNIQYF	TGTGCCAGCACCTCATCGGGTAGCGGGAGGGCCTTGATTAGAAACATTCAGTACTTC
TRBV29-1	14	once	TRBD2	TRBJ2-1	CSVDRLAGYGEQFF	TGCAGCGTTGACCGACTAGCGGGGTATGGTGAGCAGTTCTTC
TRBV5-4	15	NA	TRBD1	TRBJ1-2	CASSLAGTGAYGYTF	TGTGCCAGCAGCTTGGCCGGGACAGGGGCCTATGGCTACACCTTC
TRBV7-9	16	NA	NA	TRBJ1-5	CASSLGQGSLNQPQHF	TGTGCCAGCAGCTTAGGGCAGGGGTCCCTCAATCAGCCCCAGCATTTT
TRBV19	13	NA	NA	TRBJ1-3	CASSPLRGNTIYF	TGTGCCAGTAGTCCCCTCAGGGGAAACACCATATATTTT
TRBV6-5	13	once	NA	TRBJ1-6	CASGLRGNSPLHF	TGTGCCAGCGGGCTACGTGGGAATTCACCCCTCCACTTT
TRBV4-3	20	NA	TRBD2	TRBJ2-1	CASSHDLAGGQGWSMDEQFF	TGCGCCAGCAGCCATGACCTAGCGGGGGGCCAGGGATGGTCAATGGATGAGCAGTTCTTC
TRBV3-1/TRBV3-2	13	NA	NA	TRBJ1-2	CASSQEQVYGYTF	TGTGCCAGCAGCCAAGAACAGGTATATGGCTACACCTTC
TRBV29-1	15	NA	TRBD2	TRBJ2-3	CSVAPRGGRTDTQYF	TGCAGCGTCGCACCCCGTGGCGGGAGAACAGATACGCAGTATTTT
TRBV10-3	15	NA	NA	TRBJ2-2	CAISERGSPTGELFF	TGTGCCATCAGTGAGCGGGGGTCACCTACCGGGGAGCTGTTTTTT
TRBV4-2	16	NA	NA	TRBJ1-2	CASSQDTKQRNYGYTF	TGTGCCAGCAGCCAAGATACGAAACAGAGAAACTATGGCTACACCTTC
TRBV7-7	18	once	TRBD2	TRBJ2-1	CASSLEVSGTRDYNEQFF	TGTGCTAGCAGCTTAGAGGTTTCCGGGACTAGGGACTACAATGAGCAGTTCTTC
TRBV11-2	15	NA	TRBD1	TRBJ1-4	CASSPRTGNTEKLFF	TGTGCCAGCAGCCCCCGGACAGGGAATACTGAAAAACTGTTTTTT
TRBV6-4	15	NA	TRBD2	TRBJ2-2	CASSLGAGATGELFF	TGTGCCAGCAGTTTGGGAGCGGGAGCCACCGGGGAGCTGTTTTTT
TRBV15	15	few	NA	TRBJ1-5	CATSKDGGSNQPQHF	TGTGCCACCAGCAAAGACGGGGGTAGCAATCAGCCCCAGCATTTT
TRBV5-1	15	NA	NA	TRBJ1-2	CASSLVAGVGYGYTF	TGCGCCAGCAGCTTGGTAGCAGGGGTGGGCTATGGCTACACCTTC
TRBV5-4	13	NA	NA	TRBJ2-1	CARSRELGNEQFF	TGTGCCAGGAGCCGGGAATTGGGCAATGAGCAGTTCTTC
TRBV19	16	once	NA	TRBJ2-5	CASRARDRSREETQYF	TGTGCCAGTAGAGCCCGCGACCGATCGAGGGAGGAGACCCAGTACTTC
TRBV5-8	15	NA	NA	TRBJ2-6	CASSLGASGANVLTF	TGTGCCAGCAGCTTAGGGGCTTCCGGGGCCAACGTCCTGACTTTC
TRBV2	13	NA	NA	TRBJ1-2	CASSAAGGYGYTF	TGTGCCAGCAGTGCGGCCGGGGGCTATGGCTACACCTTC
TRBV12-3/TRBV12-4	12	NA	NA	TRBJ1-5	CASSFEASPQHF	TGTGCCAGCAGTTTTGAAGCCTCGCCCCAGCATTTT
TRBV30	14	NA	NA	TRBJ2-3	CAWSAGVSTDTQYF	TGTGCCTGGAGTGCGGGGGTTAGCACAGATACGCAGTATTTT
TRBV5-6	12	NA	NA	TRBJ2-3	CASSLSGGTQYF	TGTGCCAGCAGCTTGTCGGGCGGGACGCAGTATTTT
TRBV10-3	14	NA	NA	TRBJ2-5	CAISPVTGQETQYF	TGTGCCATCAGTCCCGTGACAGGCCAAGAGACCCAGTACTTC
TRBV11-2	13	NA	TRBD1	TRBJ1-1	CASSLAGGTEAFF	TGTGCCAGCAGCTTAGCAGGGGGTACTGAAGCTTTCTTT
TRBV21-1	12	NA	NA	TRBJ2-2	CASNRNTGELFF	TGTGCCAGCAATAGAAACACCGGGGAGCTGTTTTTT
TRBV29-1	12	once	NA	TRBJ1-1	CSVRRGQLEAFF	TGCAGCGTCCGAAGGGGTCAGCTTGAAGCTTTCTTT
TRBV4-1	18	once	TRBD2	TRBJ2-5	CASSLLFLAGGPQETQYF	TGCGCCAGCAGCCTTCTATTTCTAGCGGGAGGGCCCCAAGAGACCCAGTACTTC
TRBV19	13	NA	NA	TRBJ2-5	CASSMTVQETQYF	TGTGCCAGTAGTATGACAGTCCAAGAGACCCAGTACTTC
TRBV27	15	once	TRBD1	TRBJ2-1	CASSSPGTGYNEQFF	TGTGCCAGCAGTTCCCCCGGGACAGGCTACAATGAGCAGTTCTTC
TRBV24-1	15	NA	TRBD1	TRBJ2-3	CATRANRGGTDTQYF	TGTGCCACCCGGGCGAACAGGGGAGGCACAGATACGCAGTATTTT
TRBV30	13	few	NA	TRBJ1-6	CAWSTTENSPLHF	TGTGCCTGGAGTACGACGGAGAATTCACCCCTCCACTTT
TRBV12-3/TRBV12-4	13	once	NA	TRBJ2-7	CASSFGLFDEQYF	TGTGCCAGCAGTTTTGGGCTGTTCGACGAGCAGTACTTC
TRBV11-3	16	once	TRBD2	TRBJ2-3	CASSFGTSGSTDTQYF	TGTGCCAGCAGCTTCGGGACTAGCGGGAGCACAGATACGCAGTATTTT
TRBV5-1	14	NA	NA	TRBJ1-3	CASSRGFSGNTIYF	TGCGCCAGCAGCCGCGGGTTCTCTGGAAACACCATATATTTT